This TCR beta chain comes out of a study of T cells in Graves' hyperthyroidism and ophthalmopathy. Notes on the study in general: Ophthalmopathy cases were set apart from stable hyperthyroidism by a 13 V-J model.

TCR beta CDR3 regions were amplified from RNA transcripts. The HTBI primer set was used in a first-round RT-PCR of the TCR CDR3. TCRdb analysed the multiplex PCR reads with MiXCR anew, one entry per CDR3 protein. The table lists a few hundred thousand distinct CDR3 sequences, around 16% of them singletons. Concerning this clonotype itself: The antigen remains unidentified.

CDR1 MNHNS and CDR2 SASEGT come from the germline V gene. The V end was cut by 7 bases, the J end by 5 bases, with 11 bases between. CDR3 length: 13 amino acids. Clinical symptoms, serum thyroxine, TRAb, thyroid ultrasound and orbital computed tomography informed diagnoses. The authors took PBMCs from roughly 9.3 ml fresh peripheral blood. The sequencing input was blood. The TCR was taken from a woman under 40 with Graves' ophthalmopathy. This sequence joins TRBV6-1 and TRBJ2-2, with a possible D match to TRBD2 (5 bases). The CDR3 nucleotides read TGTGCCAGCATTCCCGCGGGTACCGGGGAGCTGTTTTTT. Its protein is CASIPAGTGELFF.